In its sample, the clone carrying this TCR beta chain was seen many times. Its specificity is not known. This sample was taken from a study of T cells after posttransplantation cyclophosphamide. General observations from the study: Later post-transplant blood repertoires were often dominated by donor CD8+ memory clones. After PTCy, TRB diversity resembled that of CNI/methotrexate controls. Blood and skin or GI T cell repertoires showed limited TRB overlap.

V gave up 1 base and J gave up 0 bases, with 7 bases separating them. Germline CDR1 SGHDT, CDR2 YYEEEE. The CDR3 covers 15 residues. Measured with immunoSEQ multiplex PCR; TCRdb has only the in-frame clones, and not every one. The sample yields some 8,800 clones, without any singletons. A marrow graft followed busulfan-fludarabine conditioning, with cyclophosphamide on days +3 and +4. This sample comprised PBMCs, obtained approximately 380 days after allogeneic stem cell transplant with posttransplant cyclophosphamide. This chain connects TRBV5-6 to TRBJ2-2; D uncertain. The source of this sequence is a male patient between 45 and 60 years old who received an allogeneic stem cell transplant from a related donor and was CMV-positive. Part of the T cell pool may stem from the graft donor. The CDR3 nucleotides are TGTGCCAGCAGCTTGCTCGGTGCGAACACCGGGGAGCTGTTTTTT. It encodes CASSLLGANTGELFF.